The sequence of this T cell receptor (beta chain) was determined in a study of blood T cell repertoires in COVID-19. Study context: Collection of acute and convalescent COVID-19 samples took place in the United States, Italy and Spain.

Authors' processing steps: The authors estimated nucleated cell counts from reference gene primer amplification. TCRdb's table, derived via immunoSEQ multiplex PCR, lists solely in-frame clones and lacks some. V, J and clone size were drawn from that table, and D and trimming were deduced from the DNA. The profile covers about 150,000 clones, with 80% to 90% appearing a single time and approximately 9.4% taken by the ten largest. This clone was detected once. Germline V CDR1 and CDR2: SQVTM, ANQGSEA. The CDR3 totals 13 residues. V lost 6 bases and J lost 1, with 12 bases in between. The TCR originated in a woman in her fifties or sixties with acute or convalescent COVID-19. Sequenced material: peripheral blood. V and J are TRBV29-1 and TRBJ1-1; no definite D call. The CDR3 nucleotides are TGCAGCGTGAACCTATGGGCGAACACTGAAGCTTTCTTT. Translating it yields CSVNLWANTEAFF.